These T cell receptor beta chains were read from a single sample in a study of OX40 agonist ivuxolimab in advanced cancers. Some clones are missing from TCRdb's copy, which holds only in-frame ones; the method was immunoSEQ multiplex PCR. The sample lists about 120,000 clones; 80% to 90% were seen once. Sequenced material: CD4+ or CD8+ T cells sorted from blood, taken in a trial of the OX40 agonist ivuxolimab. These receptors were obtained from an adult with an advanced solid tumor such as melanoma, head and neck, liver or kidney cancer. Each CDR3 is given with its conserved first and last residue. D genes are given only for firm matches. A clone size is listed for some rows: how often the clone was seen (once, few, many), or a class if it is expanded.

CDR3 DNA: TGTGCCAGCAGTGATTTTCGGGGATCAGGCGGCTACACCTTC
CDR3 protein: CASSDFRGSGGYTF
V gene: TRBV6-1
J gene: TRBJ1-2
clone size: .
D gene: .

CDR3 DNA: TGTGCCAGCTCACTCACCTTATATCACCCGGGACGGCAAAATTCACCCCTCCACTTT
CDR3 protein: CASSLTLYHPGRQNSPLHF
V gene: TRBV18
J gene: TRBJ1-6
clone size: .
D gene: .

CDR3 DNA: TGTGCCAGCAAGTCCACAGCCTACAAAGAGCAGTACTTC
CDR3 protein: CASKSTAYKEQYF
V gene: TRBV28
J gene: TRBJ2-7
clone size: .
D gene: .

CDR3 DNA: TGCGCCAGCAGCCAAGATACAGGGCAGGGTCATCAGCCCCAGCATTTT
CDR3 protein: CASSQDTGQGHQPQHF
V gene: TRBV4-3
J gene: TRBJ1-5
clone size: few
D gene: .

CDR3 DNA: TGTGCCTGGAGTGTCGGCCACCACCCCATCTTC
CDR3 protein: CAWSVGHHPIF
V gene: TRBV30
J gene: TRBJ2-1
clone size: .
D gene: .

CDR3 DNA: TGTGCCAGCAGTTTAATTCTAGGCCTAGGGGAGACCCAGTACTTC
CDR3 protein: CASSLILGLGETQYF
V gene: TRBV28
J gene: TRBJ2-5
clone size: once
D gene: .

CDR3 DNA: TGTGCCAGCAGCTTGGATGGGTGGGGAGAGACCCAGTACTTC
CDR3 protein: CASSLDGWGETQYF
V gene: TRBV5-6
J gene: TRBJ2-5
clone size: .
D gene: .

CDR3 DNA: TGTGCCAGCACCGAAACAGGGGGCTTCACAGATACGCAGTATTTT
CDR3 protein: CASTETGGFTDTQYF
V gene: TRBV28
J gene: TRBJ2-3
clone size: few
D gene: TRBD1

CDR3 DNA: TGTGCCAGCAGCGTACAGGGGAACACTGAAGCTTTCTTT
CDR3 protein: CASSVQGNTEAFF
V gene: TRBV7-2
J gene: TRBJ1-1
clone size: .
D gene: .

CDR3 DNA: TGTGCCAGCAGACTGGGACAGGGAAGACAAGAGACCCAGTACTTC
CDR3 protein: CASRLGQGRQETQYF
V gene: TRBV5-8
J gene: TRBJ2-5
clone size: .
D gene: TRBD1

CDR3 DNA: TGTACCACCTCTTTCTCCGGAAACACCATATATTTT
CDR3 protein: CTTSFSGNTIYF
V gene: TRBV28
J gene: TRBJ1-3
clone size: .
D gene: .

CDR3 DNA: TGTGCCAGCAGTGAAAGGAGGGACAGGGTACAGCCCCAGCATTTT
CDR3 protein: CASSERRDRVQPQHF
V gene: TRBV6-1
J gene: TRBJ1-5
clone size: .
D gene: TRBD1

CDR3 DNA: TGTGCCAGCAGATCCACAGGGGGAACCGGGGAGCTGTTTTTT
CDR3 protein: CASRSTGGTGELFF
V gene: TRBV5-5
J gene: TRBJ2-2
clone size: .
D gene: TRBD1

CDR3 DNA: TGTGCCAGCTCACCACGCTCAGACACGAACACCGGGGAGCTGTTTTTT
CDR3 protein: CASSPRSDTNTGELFF
V gene: TRBV18
J gene: TRBJ2-2
clone size: .
D gene: .

CDR3 DNA: TGCGCCAGCTGGACAGGCTTTGTTCCCTACGAGCAGTACTTC
CDR3 protein: CASWTGFVPYEQYF
V gene: TRBV5-1
J gene: TRBJ2-7
clone size: .
D gene: TRBD1

CDR3 DNA: TGTGCCAGCTCACCAGGGGGGAGCAATCAGCCCCAGCATTTT
CDR3 protein: CASSPGGSNQPQHF
V gene: TRBV18
J gene: TRBJ1-5
clone size: .
D gene: .

CDR3 DNA: TGTGCCAGCAGCGCTAGTGTGGGGGTAGGCAATCAGCCCCAGCATTTT
CDR3 protein: CASSASVGVGNQPQHF
V gene: TRBV7-2
J gene: TRBJ1-5
clone size: .
D gene: .

CDR3 DNA: TGTGCCAGCAGCTTTGGGAGGGATGATGAGCAGTTCTTC
CDR3 protein: CASSFGRDDEQFF
V gene: TRBV5-5
J gene: TRBJ2-1
clone size: .
D gene: TRBD2

CDR3 DNA: TGTGCCAGCAGTCAAGGGACAGGGGGCAATTCACCCCTCCACTTT
CDR3 protein: CASSQGTGGNSPLHF
V gene: TRBV28
J gene: TRBJ1-6
clone size: .
D gene: TRBD1

CDR3 DNA: TGCAGCGTGCGCGGGACGGAGAATTATGGCTACACCTTC
CDR3 protein: CSVRGTENYGYTF
V gene: TRBV29-1
J gene: TRBJ1-2
clone size: .
D gene: .

CDR3 DNA: TGTGCCAGCAGCCGCGAGCGGGGTTTGACTAACACCATATATTTT
CDR3 protein: CASSRERGLTNTIYF
V gene: TRBV11-2
J gene: TRBJ1-3
clone size: .
D gene: .

CDR3 DNA: TGTGCCAGTAGTATTGGAGCGGGCTCCTACGAGCAGTACTTC
CDR3 protein: CASSIGAGSYEQYF
V gene: TRBV19
J gene: TRBJ2-7
clone size: .
D gene: .

CDR3 DNA: TGCGCCAGCAGCCAAGATATAGGCATCACAGATACGCAGTATTTT
CDR3 protein: CASSQDIGITDTQYF
V gene: TRBV4-1
J gene: TRBJ2-3
clone size: .
D gene: .

CDR3 DNA: TGCGCCAGCAGCTTGCGAGGCGGGGGGGCCTCCTACAATGAGCAGTTCTTC
CDR3 protein: CASSLRGGGASYNEQFF
V gene: TRBV5-1
J gene: TRBJ2-1
clone size: .
D gene: TRBD2

CDR3 DNA: TGTGCCAGGGGGATAGCGGTTCGCTCCTACGAGCAGTACTTC
CDR3 protein: CARGIAVRSYEQYF
V gene: TRBV27
J gene: TRBJ2-7
clone size: .
D gene: .